The 32 T cell receptor beta chains presented below share a single source sample, sequenced in a study of T cells in Graves' hyperthyroidism and ophthalmopathy (dated by TCRdb to the late 2010s). Library preparation employed multiplex PCR. Data came from an Illumina HiSeq 2000. The TCR beta CDR3 regions were amplified from RNA transcripts. The first round of RT-PCR for the TCR CDR3 was performed with the HTBI primer set and the Qiagen OneStep RT-PCR kit. TCRdb trimmed public reads at Q25 via fastp, called clones via MiXCR and kept in-frame beta chains. Rows merge per CDR3 protein into single entries with the most common DNA and genes. Within this sample are 200,000 to 250,000 distinct CDR3 sequences, with approximately 16% of them counted one time only. Around 30% of the sample is taken by the ten largest. The source material was blood. The receptors were gathered from a woman younger than 30 with Graves' ophthalmopathy.

This clonotype was seen many times. The V gene is TRBV7-3, the J gene TRBJ2-1; 10 nucleotides agree with TRBD2. The CDR3 loop spans 16 amino acids. With 1 base clipped from V and 6 bases from J, the junction kept 6 bases outside the gene matches. CDR1 SGHTA and CDR2 FQGTGA come from the germline V gene. CDR3 sequence: CASSLSYLAGGNEQFF. DNA for the CDR3: TGTGCCAGCAGCTTAAGTTACTTAGCGGGGGGCAATGAGCAGTTCTTC.

This clonotype was observed at least ten times. This chain connects TRBV7-8 to TRBJ2-3; 10 positions match TRBD1. The germline CDR1 and CDR2 sequences are SGHVS and FQNEAQ. The CDR3 runs to 15 residues. Trimming took 5 bases from V and 4 from J; bases not matched to a gene: 6. The chain's CDR3 is CASSPRQGAADTQYF. The CDR3 DNA is TGTGCCAGCAGCCCTCGACAGGGGGCGGCAGATACGCAGTATTTT.

This clonotype came up many times. CDR3 nucleotide sequence: TGTGCCAGCAGTTGGGGGGGACTGGCGACAGATACGCAGTATTTT. Translated, it gives CASSWGGLATDTQYF. The V and J genes are TRBV28 and TRBJ2-3; TRBD2 matches at 7 bases. J was trimmed by 3 bases and V by 4 bases; bases with no gene match: 7. This CDR3 comprises 15 residues. In germline, CDR1 is MDHEN, CDR2 SYDVKM.

This clonotype was recorded many times. This rearrangement joins TRBV12-3 or TRBV12-4 to TRBJ1-3; 7 nucleotides match TRBD1. The CDR3 is 14 amino acids. With 5 bases clipped from V and 8 bases from J, the junction kept 9 bases outside the gene matches. The CDR3 protein is CASSHTGQEDTIYF. CDR3 coding DNA: TGTGCCAGCAGTCATACTGGACAGGAGGACACCATATATTTT.

In its sample, this clonotype was seen many times. The chain employs TRBV18 and TRBJ2-7; TRBD2 aligns across 9 bases. The ends lost 4 bases at V and 3 bases at J; junction bases unmatched: 16. The CDR3 loop spans 18 amino acids. From germline, CDR1 is KGHSH and CDR2 LQKENI. CDR3 loop: CASSRLRGEIAGVYEQYF. The CDR3 DNA follows: TGTGCCAGCTCACGACTGCGGGGGGAGATAGCGGGAGTCTACGAGCAGTACTTC. The entire variable domain, with the rest obtained from reference TRBV18 and TRBJ2-7, is as follows: NAGVMQNPRHLVRRRGQEARLRCSPMKGHSHVYWYRQLPEEGLKFMVYLQKENIIDESGMPKERFSAEFPKEGPSILRIQQVVRGDSAAYFCASSRLRGEIAGVYEQYFGPGTRLTVT.

This clonotype has at least ten counts. The chain uses TRBV7-8 and TRBJ1-2; the D is unclear. V dropped 0 bases and J dropped 3 bases, with 26 bases sitting between them. CDR1 is SGHVS and CDR2 is FQNEAQ in the germline V gene. CDR3 length: 20 amino acids. This CDR3 is CASSLARPGGNCHVDYGYTF. The CDR3 DNA reads TGTGCCAGCAGCTTAGCCCGGCCAGGTGGGAATTGTCATGTTGACTATGGCTACACCTTC.

This clonotype was detected only once. The chain uses TRBV19 and TRBJ2-7, with D possibly called TRBD1 or TRBD2 (5 bases each). Trimming took 1 base from V and 6 from J, leaving 22 bases between them. The V gene's germline CDR1 is LNHDA and CDR2 SQIVND (reference sequence). The CDR3 is made up of 17 amino acids. The CDR3: CASSIVSGTLTRSEQYF. The CDR3 DNA follows: TGTGCCAGTAGTATAGTCTCCGGGACCCTCACCCGAAGCGAGCAGTACTTC.

This clonotype showed up many times. The rearrangement joins TRBV28 to TRBJ2-1; D ambiguous. The CDR3 length is 12 residues. V was cut by 8 bases and J by 9 bases, with 14 bases left in between. The germline CDR1 and CDR2 sequences are MDHEN and SYDVKM. CDR3 DNA sequence: TGTGCCAGCGTTTCGCTAGGTGGTGAGCAGTTCTTC. Translating it yields CASVSLGGEQFF.

This clonotype showed up many times. CDR3 protein: CSVGGGSSNKEAFF. The CDR3 DNA sequence: TGCAGCGTTGGGGGGGGGAGCTCAAACAAAGAAGCTTTCTTT. The V call is TRBV29-1, the J call TRBJ1-1; D possibly corresponds to TRBD1 (5 bases). The germline V gene has CDR1 SQVTM and CDR2 ANQGSEA. This CDR3 is built from 14 residues. V was cut by 4 bases and J by 8 bases, with 20 bases left in between.

The chain combines TRBV7-3 with TRBJ1-1; a weak D match, TRBD1 (6 bases). Germline V CDR1 and CDR2: SGHTA, FQGTGA. V was trimmed by 5 bases and J by 1 base, leaving 11 bases between them. This CDR3 region has 14 residues. CDR3 in DNA: TGTGCCAGCAGCCGAACCAGGGGGAACACTGAAGCTTTCTTT. It is translated as CASSRTRGNTEAFF. Complete variable domain (other parts from reference TRBV7-3 and TRBJ1-1): GAGVSQTPSNKVTEKGKYVELRCDPISGHTALYWYRQSLGQGPEFLIYFQGTGAADDSGLPNDRFFAVRPEGSVSTLKIQRTERGDSAVYLCASSRTRGNTEAFFGQGTRLTVV.

CDR3: CASISGQGAYEQYF. The CDR3 DNA reads as TGTGCCAGCATCTCGGGACAGGGGGCCTACGAGCAGTACTTC. J is TRBJ2-7 and V is TRBV28; 11 bases fit TRBD1. The germline V gene encodes CDR1 MDHEN and CDR2 SYDVKM. V was pared by 7 bases and J by 2 bases, with 4 bases of the junction left unmatched. The CDR3 runs 14 residues. Using reference TRBV28 and TRBJ2-7 for the parts outside the CDR3, the full variable domain is DVKVTQSSRYLVKRTGEKVFLECVQDMDHENMFWYRQDPGLGLRLIYFSYDVKMKEKGDIPEGYSVSREKKERFSLILESASTNQTSMYLCASISGQGAYEQYFGPGTRLTVT.

This clonotype was found many times. The gene calls are TRBV5-8 and TRBJ1-6; D might be TRBD1 (5 bases). CDR1 and CDR2 (germline): SGHTS, YDEGEE. With 2 bases removed from V and 7 bases from J, the gap between germline ends came to 13 bases. This CDR3 contains 15 residues. The CDR3 DNA sequence: TGTGCCAGCAGCTTCGGGACCTTTCTAAATTCACCCCTCCACTTT. Translated: CASSFGTFLNSPLHF.

This clonotype was seen repeatedly, ten times or more. The chain combines TRBV2 with TRBJ2-3; TRBD2 might be the D (6 bases). The CDR3 covers 16 residues. Trimming pared 10 bases from V and 2 bases from J, leaving 22 bases between. Germline CDR1 and CDR2: SNHLY and FYNNEI. The CDR3 sequence is CANTRRRGDLTDTQYF. CDR3 in DNA: TGTGCCAACACGAGGCGGCGGGGCGACCTCACAGATACGCAGTATTTT.

This clonotype was found many times. The chain uses TRBV6-4 and TRBJ2-3, with TRBD1 identical over 9 bases. There are 14 residues in the CDR3. CDR1 and CDR2 (germline): MRHNA, SNTAGT. V was pared by 4 bases and J by 1 base, with 0 bases of the junction left unmatched. This CDR3 reads CASSGTGGTDTQYF. The CDR3 coding sequence is TGTGCCAGCAGTGGGACAGGGGGCACAGATACGCAGTATTTT.

In its sample, this clonotype was seen many times. J is TRBJ2-7 and V is TRBV5-1; 8 bases are shared with TRBD1. The V gene's germline CDR1 is SGHRS and CDR2 YFSETQ. V lost 3 bases, J lost 3 bases, and 23 bases stayed unmatched. CDR3 length equals 20 residues. The CDR3 DNA reads TGCGCCAGCAGCTCTCACCCCGGACAGGGCACAGAACAGGATTACTACGAGCAGTACTTC. This translates into CASSSHPGQGTEQDYYEQYF.

J is TRBJ2-7 and V is TRBV24-1; D call uncertain. The J call may be mistaken, given a closer DNA end match to TRBJ2-1. Looked up from germline, CDR1 is KGHDR and CDR2 is SFDVKD. This CDR3 is 12 amino acids long. In nucleotides, the CDR3 is TGTGCCTTCCTGGCCAGAATCTACGAGCAGTTCTTC. Residues: CAFLARIYEQFF.

This clonotype was observed many times. The chain couples TRBV13 to TRBJ2-1; 10 nucleotides align to TRBD1. The CDR3 has 14 residues. V lost 8 bases to trimming and J lost 9 bases; unmatched junction nucleotides: 10. Germline V lookup: CDR1 PRHDT, CDR2 FYEKMQ (reference sequence). CDR3 in amino acids: CASGYDRGLAEQFF. The CDR3 DNA reads TGTGCCAGCGGGTACGACAGGGGGCTTGCTGAGCAGTTCTTC. Full variable domain (remainder filled in from reference TRBV13 and TRBJ2-1): AAGVIQSPRHLIKEKRETATLKCYPIPRHDTVYWYQQGPGQDPQFLISFYEKMQSDKGSIPDRFSAQQFSDYHSELNMSSLELGDSALYFCASGYDRGLAEQFFGPGTRLTVL.

The chain has TRBV4-3 and TRBJ2-2; 7 nucleotides line up with TRBD2. This CDR3 is built from 17 residues. V gave up 0 bases and J gave up 5 bases; unmatched junction bases: 9. Germline V gene data show CDR1 as LGHNA and CDR2 as YSLEER. The CDR3 here is CASSQDLGTTGTGELFF. For the CDR3, the DNA is TGCGCCAGCAGCCAAGATTTAGGGACTACTGGTACCGGGGAGCTGTTTTTT.

The table lists this clonotype with many counts. CDR3 amino acids: CASSRTGEYEQYF. In DNA form, the CDR3 reads TGTGCCAGCAGCCGGACAGGAGAATACGAGCAGTACTTC. The rearrangement links TRBV6-1 to TRBJ2-7, with 7 nucleotides matching TRBD1. With 6 bases clipped from V and 4 bases from J, the junction kept 6 bases outside the gene matches. The CDR3 spans 13 residues. CDR1 is MNHNS, CDR2 SASEGT, per germline.

This clonotype was seen repeatedly, ten times or more. V gene TRBV5-1 combines with J gene TRBJ1-1; TRBD1 matches 11 bases. This CDR3 has 14 amino acids. From germline, CDR1 is SGHRS and CDR2 YFSETQ. V lost 3 bases to trimming and J lost 10 bases; unmatched junction nucleotides: 8. DNA of the CDR3: TGCGCCAGCAGCTCAGGACAGGGGGCAATGGGAGCTTTCTTT. Its protein is CASSSGQGAMGAFF. The full variable domain, rest sourced from reference TRBV5-1 and TRBJ1-1, is KAGVTQTPRYLIKTRGQQVTLSCSPISGHRSVSWYQQTPGQGLQFLFEYFSETQRNKGNFPGRFSGRQFSNSRSEMNVSTLELGDSALYLCASSSGQGAMGAFFGQGTRLTVV.

The J gene is TRBJ1-6, the V gene TRBV30; 10 bases are shared with TRBD1. There are 23 residues in the CDR3. The J segment lost 14 bases and the V segment lost 8 bases, leaving 42 bases of the junction unmatched. Germline V CDR1 and CDR2: GTSNPN, SVGIG (reference sequence). CDR3 bases: TGTGCCCGCTCGGGGTCGGGGCCTCCCTTTCACCCCTCTGACAGGGGGCGCTCCGGGACCCTCCACTTT. Protein sequence: CARSGSGPPFHPSDRGRSGTLHF.

This clonotype appeared many times. V and J are TRBV10-3 and TRBJ1-1; D ambiguous. The CDR3 has 14 residues. V was cut by 6 bases and J by 0 bases, with 11 bases left in between. Germline CDR1 ENHRY, CDR2 SYGVKD. The CDR3 loop is CAISGRRMNTEAFF. The CDR3 nucleotides read TGTGCCATCAGCGGACGGCGAATGAACACTGAAGCTTTCTTT.

This clonotype was recorded only once. A much larger clonotype is one base distant, so this may be a read error. This chain uses TRBV9 with TRBJ2-5, with 14 bases identical to TRBD2. CDR1 SGDLS and CDR2 YYNGEE come from the germline V gene. J lost 4 bases, V lost 0 bases, and 5 bases had no gene match. The CDR3 length is 17 residues. CDR3 coding DNA: TGTGCCAGCAGCGTAGGGGGACTAGCGGGGGCGGGAGAGACCCAGTACTTC. Amino acids: CASSVGGLAGAGETQYF.

This clonotype was observed many times. This rearrangement joins TRBV9 to TRBJ2-1; 8 nucleotides line up with TRBD1. V trimming: 5 bases; J trimming: 6 bases; junction bases outside the gene matches: 13. The CDR3 contains 16 residues. The germline gives CDR1 SGDLS, CDR2 YYNGEE. This chain's CDR3 is CASSADGGQAFNEQFF. CDR3 nucleotide sequence: TGTGCCAGCAGTGCTGATGGGGGACAGGCGTTCAATGAGCAGTTCTTC. The whole variable domain, filled in from reference TRBV9 and TRBJ2-1, reads DSGVTQTPKHLITATGQRVTLRCSPRSGDLSVYWYQQSLDQGLQFLIQYYNGEERAKGNILERFSAQQFPDLHSELNLSSLELGDSALYFCASSADGGQAFNEQFFGPGTRLTVL.

CDR3 sequence (DNA): TGTGCCACCAGGGAGCGGGGAAACACCGGGGAGCTGTTTTTT. Translating it yields CATRERGNTGELFF. V gene TRBV19 combines with J gene TRBJ2-2; 7 nucleotides agree with TRBD2. Germline V gives CDR1 LNHDA, CDR2 SQIVND (reference sequence). With 10 bases clipped from V and 2 bases from J, the junction kept 7 bases outside the gene matches. The CDR3 is 14 residues long.

This clonotype was found many times. V gene TRBV4-1 combines with J gene TRBJ2-3, with a possible D match to TRBD2 (5 bases). Germline values: CDR1 MGHRA, CDR2 YSYEKL. The CDR3 contains 17 residues. Trimming removed 2 bases from V and 2 bases from J, with 17 bases in between. This chain's CDR3 is CASSQNPLGEYTDTQYF. The DNA for the CDR3 is TGCGCCAGCAGCCAAAACCCACTAGGAGAATACACAGATACGCAGTATTTT.

This clonotype was picked up many times. CDR3 in amino acids: CASSSTDTQYF. The CDR3 DNA reads TGTGCCAGCAGCTCGACAGATACGCAGTATTTT. This rearrangement joins TRBV2 to TRBJ2-3; D is ambiguous. Germline CDR1 SNHLY, CDR2 FYNNEI. V lost 6 bases to trimming and J lost 3 bases, with 4 bases between them. The CDR3 extends over 11 amino acids.

At least ten counts were recorded for this clonotype. V and J are TRBV3-1 and TRBJ1-1; D unresolved. The CDR3 spans 15 residues. Trimming removed 0 bases at V and 4 bases at J, with 12 bases between. Per the germline V gene, CDR1 is LGHDT and CDR2 is YNNKEL (reference sequence). The CDR3 loop is CASSQDTVRSTEAFF. The CDR3 bases are TGTGCCAGCAGCCAAGATACGGTTCGGAGCACTGAAGCTTTCTTT.

This clonotype has ten or more counts. The genes are TRBV6-1 and TRBJ2-5; D remains unclear. The germline CDR1 and CDR2 sequences are MNHNS and SASEGT. CDR3 length: 12 residues. V was clipped by 8 bases and J by 5 bases, with 12 bases between them. CDR3 amino acids: CASHKGGETQYF. Written as DNA, the CDR3 is TGTGCCAGCCATAAAGGTGGGGAGACCCAGTACTTC.

The genes are TRBV29-1 and TRBJ1-2, with a possible D match to TRBD1 (5 bases). V lost 4 bases and J 7 bases, leaving 16 bases between the germline ends. The germline gives CDR1 SQVTM, CDR2 ANQGSEA. This CDR3 spans 13 amino acids. The CDR3 loop reads CSVASQGWGGYTF. In nucleotides, the CDR3 is TGCAGCGTTGCATCCCAGGGATGGGGTGGCTACACCTTC. The whole variable domain, filled in from reference TRBV29-1 and TRBJ1-2, reads SAVISQKPSRDICQRGTSLTIQCQVDSQVTMMFWYRQQPGQSLTLIATANQGSEATYESGFVIDKFPISRPNLTFSTLTVSNMSPEDSSIYLCSVASQGWGGYTFGSGTRLTVV.

DNA of the CDR3: TGTGCCAGCAGCCAAGCCTTGGGGACTAGCGGGGGCTACGAGCAGTACTTC. Protein sequence: CASSQALGTSGGYEQYF. This chain joins TRBV3-1 and TRBJ2-7, with 14 bases matching TRBD2. The germline CDR1 and CDR2 sequences are LGHDT and YNNKEL (reference sequence). Germline trimming cut 1 base from V and 3 bases from J; bases unmatched to any gene: 5. CDR3 size: 17 residues.

This clonotype was recorded many times. J is TRBJ2-3 and V is TRBV6-5, with D possibly matching TRBD1 (5 bases). The germline V and J ends were trimmed by 0 bases and 1 base, with 11 bases remaining between them. The CDR3 covers 16 residues. CDR1 MNHEY and CDR2 SVGAGI come from the germline V gene. DNA of the CDR3: TGTGCCAGCAGTTACTCGATTGCAGGGCGCACAGATACGCAGTATTTT. This encodes CASSYSIAGRTDTQYF.